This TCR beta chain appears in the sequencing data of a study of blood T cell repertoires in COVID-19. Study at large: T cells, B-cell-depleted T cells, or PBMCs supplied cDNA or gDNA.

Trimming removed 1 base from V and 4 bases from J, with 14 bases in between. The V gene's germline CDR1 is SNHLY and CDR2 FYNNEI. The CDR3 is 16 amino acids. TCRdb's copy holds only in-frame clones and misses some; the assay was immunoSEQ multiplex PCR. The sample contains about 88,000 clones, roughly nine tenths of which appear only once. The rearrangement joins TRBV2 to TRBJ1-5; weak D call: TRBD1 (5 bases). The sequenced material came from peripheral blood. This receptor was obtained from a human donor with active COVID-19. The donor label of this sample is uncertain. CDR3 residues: CASSEVRGQGNQPQHF. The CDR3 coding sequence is TGTGCCAGCAGTGAAGTACGAGGCCAGGGAAATCAGCCCCAGCATTTT.